The 16 T cell receptor beta chains below were found in one sample sequenced in a study of cytomegalovirus exposure and HLA in healthy donors (dated by TCRdb to about 2017). The library was obtained by the immunoSEQ multiplex PCR assay. This immuneACCESS table, as held by TCRdb, lists in-frame sequences with V and J called but not all clones. Of the missing ones, under half trace to an unresolved V gene in checked studies; the others have no known cause. The sample data list approximately 82,000 clones, and 90% to 95% of these were observed just once. The leading ten clones occupy approximately 0.69% of the sample. Sequencing was carried out using PBMCs. These receptors all come from a man aged 18-30 years in good health and CMV-seronegative.

The chain couples TRBV5-4 to TRBJ2-1; 12 bases fit TRBD2. After removal of 4 bases from V and 2 bases from J, the junction contained 7 bases not matched to a gene. Germline-derived CDR1 and CDR2 are SGHNT and YYREEE (reference sequence). This CDR3 contains 17 residues. The CDR3 DNA reads TGTGCCAGCAGCCGGCCTAGCGGGGGGGCAACCTACAATGAGCAGTTCTTC. This gives the protein CASSRPSGGATYNEQFF.

A single count supports this clone. The chain combines TRBV30 with TRBJ1-1; D is uncertain. The CDR3 consists of 16 residues. Germline assignment: CDR1 GTSNPN and CDR2 SVGIG (reference sequence). V lost 5 bases to trimming and J lost 1 base, with 20 bases between them. The CDR3 loop reads CAWGAGALYANTEAFF. The DNA of the CDR3 is TGTGCCTGGGGTGCAGGCGCTTTGTACGCGAACACTGAAGCTTTCTTT.

This chain connects TRBV27 to TRBJ2-1; 7 nucleotides align to TRBD2. V gave up 10 bases and J gave up 4 bases; unmatched junction bases: 1. The V gene's germline CDR1 is MNHEY and CDR2 SMNVEV (reference sequence). This CDR3 has 11 amino acids. As DNA, the CDR3 is TGTGCCACCGGGGGGTACAATGAGCAGTTCTTC. Amino acid sequence: CATGGYNEQFF.

The chain's CDR3 is CASSLGQSENIQYF. For the CDR3, the DNA is TGTGCCAGCAGCTTAGGACAGAGCGAAAACATTCAGTACTTC. This chain joins TRBV7-9 and TRBJ2-4, with D possibly matching TRBD1 (5 bases). The CDR3 contains 14 residues. Germline V gives CDR1 SEHNR, CDR2 FQNEAQ (reference sequence). Trimming took 1 base from V and 5 from J, leaving 9 bases between them.

This clone was counted a single time. V and J are TRBV5-1 and TRBJ2-1, with D possibly being TRBD2 (5 bases). The CDR3 covers 12 residues. The germline V gene encodes CDR1 SGHRS and CDR2 YFSETQ. V was cut by 3 bases and J by 9 bases, with 10 bases left in between. The CDR3 is CASSSEAGEQFF. As DNA, the CDR3 is TGCGCCAGCAGCTCGGAGGCCGGTGAGCAGTTCTTC.

A single count supports this clone. For the CDR3, the DNA is TGCGCCAGCAGAACGACTAGCGGGACCATCTACAATGAGCAGTTCTTC. Its translation: CASRTTSGTIYNEQFF. This chain links TRBV5-1 with TRBJ2-1, with TRBD2 identical over 11 bases. V lost 5 bases to trimming and J lost 3 bases; unmatched junction nucleotides: 7. The CDR3 runs 16 residues. CDR1 and CDR2 (germline): SGHRS, YFSETQ.

The genes are TRBV19 and TRBJ2-7; the match to TRBD2 covers 7 bases. CDR3 size: 15 residues. CDR1 is LNHDA, CDR2 SQIVND, per germline (reference sequence). Trimming removed 1 base from V and 4 bases from J; junction bases left unmatched: 7. The CDR3 DNA reads TGTGCCAGTAGTATAGGGGGCGGAGCGGGGTACGAGCAGTACTTC. Protein: CASSIGGGAGYEQYF. Based on the CDR3 plus reference TRBV19 and TRBJ2-7, the full variable domain is DGGITQSPKYLFRKEGQNVTLSCEQNLNHDAMYWYRQDPGQGLRLIYYSQIVNDFQKGDIAEGYSVSREKKESFPLTVTSAQKNPTAFYLCASSIGGGAGYEQYFGPGTRLTVT.

V gene TRBV28 combines with J gene TRBJ2-3, with 10 bases aligning to TRBD1. Germline CDR1 and CDR2: MDHEN and SYDVKM. V was clipped by 10 bases and J by 5 bases; unmatched bases: 6. The CDR3 contains 13 residues. The CDR3 nucleotides are TGTGCCACATCCGGGACAGGGGTAGATACGCAGTATTTT. It codes for CATSGTGVDTQYF.

J is TRBJ2-7 and V is TRBV4-2; a weak D match, TRBD2 (6 bases). Germline CDR1 LGHNA, CDR2 YNFKEQ. CDR3 size: 14 residues. Trimming left V 3 bases short and J 6 bases short, with 15 bases between. CDR3 amino acids: CASSHSGGPGEQYF. The DNA of the CDR3 is TGTGCCAGCAGCCATAGCGGAGGTCCGGGCGAGCAGTACTTC.

This chain links TRBV2 with TRBJ2-5; tentatively, D is TRBD2 (6 bases). From germline, CDR1 is SNHLY and CDR2 FYNNEI. This CDR3 has 15 residues. V lost 7 bases and J lost 4, with 19 bases in between. CDR3 in DNA: TGTGCCAGCAAAAAGGTCAACGGGGGATTAGAGACCCAGTACTTC. It encodes CASKKVNGGLETQYF.

The chain is built from TRBV19 and TRBJ2-5, with TRBD2 matching over 7 bases. Germline-derived CDR1 and CDR2 are LNHDA and SQIVND (reference sequence). CDR3 length equals 13 residues. Unmatched junction bases numbered 4, after V lost 2 bases and J lost 7 bases. The CDR3, as DNA: TGTGCCAGTAGTATACTAGCGGTCGGGACCCAGTACTTC. Translating gives CASSILAVGTQYF.

This chain uses TRBV7-8 with TRBJ2-7, with 10 bases lining up with TRBD2. Germline-derived CDR1 and CDR2 are SGHVS and FQNEAQ. The CDR3 totals 15 residues. The trim removed 5 bases at V and 3 bases at J, leaving 7 bases unmatched. CDR3 protein: CASSLGLAESYEQYF. The CDR3 DNA reads TGTGCCAGCAGCCTAGGACTAGCGGAGAGCTACGAGCAGTACTTC.

The CDR3 region is CASSSPRGDYGYTF. The CDR3 DNA reads TGTGCCAGCAGCTCCCCACGGGGGGACTATGGCTACACCTTC. The J gene is TRBJ1-2, the V gene TRBV7-2; tentative D call: TRBD1 (5 bases). Trimming took 4 bases from V and 3 from J, leaving 12 bases between them. Germline V gene lookup returns CDR1 SGHTA and CDR2 FQGNSA. This CDR3 comprises 14 residues.

V is TRBV27 and J is TRBJ1-2; 7 nucleotides agree with TRBD1. Per germline, CDR1 MNHEY and CDR2 SMNVEV (reference sequence). Trimming at V came to 6 bases and at J to 4 bases, leaving 5 bases not matched to a gene. The CDR3 length is 13 residues. The CDR3 here is CASRNRDSYGYTF. The CDR3 DNA reads as TGTGCCAGCAGAAACCGGGACAGCTATGGCTACACCTTC.

This chain joins TRBV11-2 and TRBJ2-7; 9 positions match TRBD1. CDR1 is SGHAT, CDR2 FQNNGV, per germline. Trimming cost V 4 bases and J 2 bases; bases outside gene matches: 12. The CDR3 runs 17 residues. The CDR3 DNA reads as TGTGCCAGCAGCTGGGCAGGACTCCGGGACAGGGCCTACGAGCAGTACTTC. Its translation: CASSWAGLRDRAYEQYF.

V usage is TRBV5-1 and J usage is TRBJ1-5, with TRBD1 identical over 9 bases. V lost 4 bases, J lost 8 bases, and 10 bases stayed unmatched. CDR3 length: 15 residues. Germline V gives CDR1 SGHRS, CDR2 YFSETQ. The CDR3 loop is CASSTGQGLGEPQHF. CDR3 nucleotide sequence: TGCGCCAGCAGCACGGGACAGGGACTGGGAGAGCCCCAGCATTTT.